Listed below are T cell receptor beta chains from one sample, sequenced in a study of cytomegalovirus exposure and HLA in healthy donors. TCRdb's copy holds only in-frame clones and misses some; the assay was immunoSEQ multiplex PCR. The sample has 120,000 to 150,000 clones; 75% to 85% are singletons. Input material: PBMCs. These receptors came from a middle-aged woman in good health and CMV-seropositive. CDR3s include the opening cysteine and the closing phenylalanine or tryptophan. Each record gives: D gene, J gene, V gene, CDR3 length, clone size, CDR3 protein, CDR3 DNA. The D gene is left open where the match is weak. Where a row states a size, it is once, few, many or the class of an expanded clone; other rows omit it.

TRBD2 TRBJ2-7 TRBV6-5 16 few CASSYSRLAGEYEQYF TGTGCCAGCAGTTACTCCCGACTAGCGGGAGAGTACGAGCAGTACTTC
TRBD1 TRBJ2-1 TRBV7-8 16 - CASSTTGTGVYNEQFF TGTGCCAGCAGCACGACCGGGACAGGGGTCTACAATGAGCAGTTCTTC
- TRBJ1-5 TRBV2 13 once CASSGQSNQPQHF TGTGCCAGCAGTGGACAGTCCAATCAGCCCCAGCATTTT
- TRBJ1-1 TRBV25-1 13 few CASSDAGGTEAFF TGTGCCAGCAGTGACGCCGGGGGCACTGAAGCTTTCTTT
- TRBJ2-1 TRBV13 14 once CASSLGRGYNEQFF TGTGCCAGCAGCCTAGGGCGGGGTTACAATGAGCAGTTCTTC
- TRBJ2-7 TRBV19 10 few CASSRYEQYF TGTGCCAGTAGCCGCTACGAGCAGTACTTC
TRBD2 TRBJ2-7 TRBV28 16 - CASSSLAGEGAYEQYF TGTGCCAGCAGCTCACTAGCGGGAGAGGGCGCCTACGAGCAGTACTTC
TRBD1 TRBJ2-7 TRBV5-1 13 - CASSLVDRAEQYF TGCGCCAGCAGCTTGGTGGACAGGGCCGAGCAGTACTTC
- TRBJ2-7 TRBV5-6 11 - CASSARDEQYF TGTGCCAGCAGCGCCCGGGACGAGCAGTACTTC
TRBD2 TRBJ2-5 TRBV29-1 13 - CSLREGRGETQYF TGCAGCTTGAGGGAGGGGCGGGGAGAGACCCAGTACTTC
- TRBJ1-4 TRBV6-5 15 - CASSYSGQPFEKLFF TGTGCCAGCAGTTACTCGGGACAACCTTTCGAAAAACTGTTTTTT
TRBD2 TRBJ2-1 TRBV6-5 15 - CASSPRLAGKNEQFF TGTGCCAGCAGTCCGAGACTAGCGGGAAAGAATGAGCAGTTCTTC
TRBD2 TRBJ2-3 TRBV5-1 16 many CASSLASGSRTDTQYF TGCGCCAGCAGCTTGGCTAGCGGGAGTCGCACAGATACGCAGTATTTT
- TRBJ1-4 TRBV7-8 15 - CASSPRRSTNEKLFF TGTGCCAGCAGCCCGCGGAGGTCAACTAATGAAAAACTGTTTTTT
TRBD1 TRBJ1-5 TRBV7-9 14 once CASSSGAGGQPQHF TGTGCCAGCAGCTCGGGGGCAGGGGGTCAGCCCCAGCATTTT
- TRBJ1-4 TRBV6-1 14 few CASRERGTNEKLFF TGTGCCAGCAGGGAAAGGGGGACTAATGAAAAACTGTTTTTT
- TRBJ2-2 TRBV5-8 14 - CASSLAGSTGELFF TGTGCCAGCAGCTTAGCAGGAAGCACCGGGGAGCTGTTTTTT
- TRBJ1-6 TRBV7-8 13 - CASSPGGDSPLHF TGTGCCAGCAGCCCTGGGGGGGATTCACCCCTCCACTTT
- TRBJ2-5 TRBV6-1 14 - CASSAGRGGETQYF TGTGCCAGCAGTGCGGGGAGGGGGGGGGAGACCCAGTACTTC
- TRBJ1-5 TRBV18 13 few CASSPGPWEPQHF TGTGCCAGCTCACCAGGGCCCTGGGAGCCCCAGCATTTT
- TRBJ1-3 TRBV5-8 15 - CASSLDSFSGNTIYF TGTGCCAGCAGCTTGGATTCCTTCTCTGGAAACACCATATATTTT
TRBD1 TRBJ2-7 TRBV6-5 15 few CASSPSRGRFHEQYF TGTGCCAGCAGTCCCTCCAGGGGGCGCTTCCACGAGCAGTACTTC
- TRBJ1-2 TRBV6-5 14 - CASSYSEGPYGYTF TGTGCCAGCAGTTACTCGGAGGGGCCCTATGGCTACACCTTC
- TRBJ2-1 TRBV5-4 15 - CASSSTLATGNEQFF TGTGCCAGCAGCTCAACTCTAGCGACTGGCAATGAGCAGTTCTTC
TRBD1 TRBJ1-5 TRBV5-6 16 few CASSSRIGQANQPQHF TGTGCCAGCAGCTCCCGAATCGGACAGGCTAATCAGCCCCAGCATTTT
TRBD2 TRBJ2-7 TRBV19 15 - CASSVAPSGNYEQYF TGTGCCAGTAGTGTAGCACCTAGCGGAAACTACGAGCAGTACTTC
- TRBJ1-4 TRBV5-8 18 - CASSLVRGSRGASEKLFF TGTGCCAGCAGCTTGGTGCGGGGTTCGAGGGGAGCGTCGGAAAAACTGTTTTTT
TRBD1 TRBJ2-7 TRBV2 17 - CASSGSPSGTGGWEQYF TGTGCCAGCAGTGGGTCCCCCTCCGGGACAGGGGGCTGGGAGCAGTACTTC
- TRBJ1-3 TRBV6-5 12 - CASASSGNTIYF TGTGCCAGCGCCAGCTCTGGAAACACCATATATTTT
TRBD1 TRBJ2-1 TRBV5-1 16 - CASSLATGGPYNEQFF TGCGCCAGCAGCTTGGCGACAGGGGGCCCCTACAATGAGCAGTTCTTC